This is a list of T cell receptor beta chains from one sample in a study of regulatory and conventional T cells in RAG deficiency. Repertoires were generated with immunoSEQ multiplex PCR, while TCRdb's copy carries only in-frame clones and drops some. The data hold 5,500 to 8,500 clones, with roughly 82% observed a single time. Separately, the same data were catalogued under a study of regulatory T cells.

Sequenced sample: CD8+ T cells sorted from blood. The receptors originated from a human donor in good health. The CDR3 runs from the conserved cysteine through the conserved F or W. The D gene is left open where the match is weak. The listing skips clone size in some rows; elsewhere it reads once, few, many or a size class.

CDR3aa	CDR3nt	abundance	v_gene	j_gene	d_gene	len
CASSYSPGGNYGYTF	TGTGCCAGCAGTTACTCGCCAGGGGGCAACTATGGCTACACCTTC	.	TRBV6-5	TRBJ1-2	TRBD1	15
CACLNRILNYGYTF	TGTGCCTGTCTGAACAGGATTTTAAACTATGGCTACACCTTC	.	TRBV30	TRBJ1-2	.	14
CASRVGGASSETQYF	TGCGCCAGCAGGGTCGGGGGGGCCAGTTCAGAGACCCAGTACTTC	.	TRBV5-1	TRBJ2-5	TRBD2	15
CASLSLGTGSYEQYF	TGTGCCAGCCTTTCATTAGGGACCGGTTCCTACGAGCAGTACTTC	.	TRBV2	TRBJ2-7	.	15
CASSFSATGPRAF	TGTGCCAGCAGTTTTAGTGCAACCGGGCCCAGGGCCTTC	.	TRBV28	TRBJ2-7	.	13
CASSQGLGASNLHLRDTQYF	TGTGCCAGCAGCCAAGGGCTTGGGGCTTCTAACCTCCATTTGAGAGATACGCAGTATTTT	.	TRBV14	TRBJ2-3	.	20
CAWRGTSGNEQYF	TGTGCCTGGAGGGGGACTAGCGGCAACGAGCAGTACTTC	.	TRBV30	TRBJ2-7	TRBD2	13
CASSLGQGFSYEQYF	TGTGCCAGCAGTTTGGGACAGGGTTTCTCCTACGAGCAGTACTTC	.	TRBV6-6	TRBJ2-7	TRBD1	15
CASTLTGLNNEQFF	TGTGCCAGTACTCTCACAGGGTTAAACAATGAGCAGTTCTTC	.	TRBV19	TRBJ2-1	.	14
CAWSRGGADNQPQHF	TGTGCCTGGAGTCGTGGGGGTGCGGATAATCAGCCCCAGCATTTT	.	TRBV30	TRBJ1-5	.	15
CASSGGTEETQYF	TGTGCCAGCAGCGGGGGGACAGAAGAGACCCAGTACTTC	.	TRBV9	TRBJ2-5	TRBD1	13
CASSPRTVYEQYF	TGTGCCAGTAGTCCTAGGACAGTCTACGAGCAGTACTTC	.	TRBV19	TRBJ2-7	.	13
CASSLQGFNQPQHF	TGTGCCAGCAGCCTACAGGGTTTCAATCAGCCCCAGCATTTT	once	TRBV7-3	TRBJ1-5	.	14
CASSFGTGLHEQYF	TGTGCCAGCAGCTTCGGGACAGGACTCCACGAGCAGTACTTC	.	TRBV11-3	TRBJ2-7	TRBD1	14
CASIEGLAGGQYQETQYF	TGTGCCAGCATCGAGGGGCTAGCGGGGGGCCAGTACCAAGAGACCCAGTACTTC	.	TRBV2	TRBJ2-5	TRBD2	18
CAIGQGNYGYTF	TGTGCTATTGGACAGGGAAACTATGGCTACACCTTC	few	TRBV30	TRBJ1-2	TRBD1	12
CASSSPGLAGQETQYF	TGTGCCAGCAGTTCACCGGGACTAGCGGGGCAAGAGACCCAGTACTTC	once	TRBV6-6	TRBJ2-5	TRBD2	16
CASSQGPGQGNEKLFF	TGCGCCAGCAGCCAGGGACCGGGACAGGGTAATGAAAAACTGTTTTTT	.	TRBV4-3	TRBJ1-4	TRBD1	16
CASSPNPTGTENGYTF	TGTGCCAGCAGCCCAAATCCCACCGGGACTGAAAATGGCTACACCTTC	.	TRBV16	TRBJ1-2	.	16
CASTLRDEQFF	TGTGCCAGCACCCTCAGGGATGAGCAGTTCTTC	.	TRBV6-5	TRBJ2-1	.	11
CARRTSGQETQYF	TGTGCCAGAAGGACTAGCGGACAAGAGACCCAGTACTTC	once	TRBV2	TRBJ2-5	TRBD2	13
CASSLGGSNQPQHF	TGTGCCAGTAGCCTTGGGGGTAGCAATCAGCCCCAGCATTTT	.	TRBV19	TRBJ1-5	.	14
CASNNQVFYTEAFF	TGTGCCAGTAACAACCAGGTTTTCTACACTGAAGCTTTCTTT	.	TRBV19	TRBJ1-1	.	14
CASSPEGANYGYTF	TGTGCCAGCAGCCCGGAGGGCGCTAACTATGGCTACACCTTC	few	TRBV7-3	TRBJ1-2	.	14
CASSLAGQGVSEQYF	TGTGCCAGCAGCTTAGCCGGACAGGGGGTATCCGAGCAGTACTTC	.	TRBV7-9	TRBJ2-7	TRBD1	15
CASSLSSGQGNTEAFF	TGTGCCAGCAGCTTAAGTTCGGGACAGGGGAACACTGAAGCTTTCTTT	.	TRBV7-6	TRBJ1-1	TRBD1	16
CASSQRQRPNYGYTF	TGTGCCAGCAGCCAACGACAGCGCCCTAACTATGGCTACACCTTC	once	TRBV14	TRBJ1-2	.	15
CASSFASGGTNTGELFF	TGTGCCAGCAGTTTCGCTAGCGGGGGGACGAACACCGGGGAGCTGTTTTTT	.	TRBV28	TRBJ2-2	TRBD2	17
CASSPLRPGFYGYTF	TGTGCCAGCAGCCCTTTACGTCCGGGGTTTTATGGCTACACCTTC	few	TRBV7-4	TRBJ1-2	.	15
CASSGGNNAGNTIYF	TGCGCCAGCAGTGGAGGGAATAATGCTGGAAACACCATATATTTT	.	TRBV10-2	TRBJ1-3	.	15
CASSLVGQGQETQYF	TGTGCCAGCAGCTTAGTGGGACAGGGGCAAGAGACCCAGTACTTC	once	TRBV7-9	TRBJ2-5	TRBD1	15
CATSSDRQGGSGELFF	TGTGCCACCAGCAGTGATCGACAGGGGGGCAGCGGGGAGCTGTTTTTT	.	TRBV15	TRBJ2-2	TRBD1	16
CAISEGPGELFF	TGTGCCATCAGTGAGGGTCCCGGGGAGCTGTTTTTT	.	TRBV10-3	TRBJ2-2	.	12
CATSRLTGERAYEQYF	TGTGCCACCAGCAGACTGACAGGTGAGAGAGCCTACGAGCAGTACTTC	.	TRBV15	TRBJ2-7	.	16
CASSPNRASSYEQYF	TGTGCCAGCAGTCCGAACAGGGCAAGCTCCTACGAGCAGTACTTC	.	TRBV7-2	TRBJ2-7	.	15
CASSVGTEAFF	TGTGCCAGCAGTGTTGGGACTGAAGCTTTCTTT	.	TRBV25-1	TRBJ1-1	.	11
CASSPHRGEEEKLFF	TGCGCCAGCAGCCCTCACAGGGGCGAAGAGGAAAAACTGTTTTTT	few	TRBV4-1	TRBJ1-4	TRBD1	15
CASSGTGGSNEKLFF	TGTGCCAGCAGCGGCACAGGGGGGTCTAATGAAAAACTGTTTTTT	.	TRBV7-3	TRBJ1-4	TRBD1	15
CASSDSRDTGELFF	TGTGCCAGCAGTGACTCCAGGGACACCGGGGAGCTGTTTTTT	once	TRBV6-4	TRBJ2-2	.	14
CATSRLTGQPTEKLFF	TGTGCCACCAGCAGGTTAACGGGACAACCAACTGAAAAACTGTTTTTT	.	TRBV15	TRBJ1-4	.	16
CASGGGNQPQHF	TGTGCCAGCGGGGGGGGCAATCAGCCCCAGCATTTT	.	TRBV19	TRBJ1-5	.	12
CASSSSWGPETQYF	TGCGCCAGCAGCTCTTCGTGGGGGCCGGAGACCCAGTACTTC	.	TRBV5-1	TRBJ2-5	.	14
CASSVWSNQPQHF	TGTGCCAGCAGCGTTTGGAGCAATCAGCCCCAGCATTTT	.	TRBV27	TRBJ1-5	.	13
CAISGQGTPAYEQYF	TGTGCCATCAGCGGACAGGGGACGCCTGCCTACGAGCAGTACTTC	.	TRBV10-3	TRBJ2-7	TRBD1	15
CASSAESHRDRGTGELFF	TGTGCCAGCAGCGCGGAGAGCCACCGGGACAGGGGAACCGGGGAGCTGTTTTTT	.	TRBV9	TRBJ2-2	TRBD1	18
CASSDRTSGELFF	TGTGCCAGCAGCGACAGGACCTCCGGGGAGCTGTTTTTT	once	TRBV9	TRBJ2-2	.	13
CASSEGRPSNEQFF	TGTGCCAGCAGTGAAGGGAGGCCCTCCAATGAGCAGTTCTTC	.	TRBV2	TRBJ2-1	.	14
CASSEWVAGELFF	TGCGCCAGCAGTGAGTGGGTGGCCGGGGAGCTGTTTTTT	.	TRBV10-2	TRBJ2-2	.	13
CASSFRTVPNYGYTF	TGTGCCAGCAGCTTTCGGACAGTCCCTAACTATGGCTACACCTTC	.	TRBV5-4	TRBJ1-2	.	15
CASIPRLAGNPHQETQYF	TGTGCCAGCATTCCCCGACTAGCGGGGAATCCGCACCAAGAGACCCAGTACTTC	.	TRBV2	TRBJ2-5	TRBD2	18
CVSSWGETDTQYF	TGTGTCAGCAGTTGGGGCGAGACAGATACGCAGTATTTT	.	TRBV6-5	TRBJ2-3	.	13
CASSMDRRTQHF	TGTGCCAGTAGTATGGACAGGAGGACCCAGCATTTT	.	TRBV19	TRBJ1-5	TRBD1	12